This TCR beta chain was captured in a study of cytomegalovirus exposure and HLA in healthy donors. Whole-study findings and limits: Prior analysis indicated that the majority of TCR beta V segments exhibited productivity approximately 87% or approximately 30% of the time.

The PCR employed 60 Vbeta primers together with 13 Jbeta primers. This table comes from immunoSEQ multiplex PCR, and its TCRdb copy is limited to in-frame clones, with some not included. The table includes around 76,000 clones, about 67% detected once. V dropped 0 bases and J dropped 5; count of bases not matched to a gene: 3. Germline lookup yields CDR1 MNHNS and CDR2 SASEGT. This CDR3 is built from 14 residues. With respect to this clone: What it binds is not known.

The TCR comes from a man aged 35-49 years in good health and CMV-seropositive. Sequenced sample: PBMCs. The J gene is TRBJ2-7, the V gene TRBV6-1, with 8 bases aligning to TRBD1. The CDR3: CASSEAGDRNEQYF. In DNA, the CDR3 is TGTGCCAGCAGTGAAGCGGGGGACAGGAACGAGCAGTACTTC.